This T cell receptor beta chain was identified in a study of T cells after yellow fever vaccination. TCRdb re-called the 5' RACE reads through MiXCR, storing one row per CDR3 protein. The sample lists roughly 340,000 distinct CDR3 sequences, roughly 8.7% occurring once. This clonotype was detected ten times or more. V was cut by 0 bases and J by 9 bases, with 13 bases left in between. This CDR3 comprises 15 residues. Germline V gene data show CDR1 as SGDLS and CDR2 as YYNGEE. Source: PBMCs, taken on the day of the first yellow fever vaccination. The chain couples TRBV9 to TRBJ1-6; perhaps TRBD1 as D (6 bases). The sequence was obtained from a man between 18 and 35 years old who received the YFV17D yellow fever vaccine. As DNA, the CDR3 is TGTGCCAGCAGCGTAGCGTACAGGGAGACTTCACCCCTCCACTTT. This translates into CASSVAYRETSPLHF.